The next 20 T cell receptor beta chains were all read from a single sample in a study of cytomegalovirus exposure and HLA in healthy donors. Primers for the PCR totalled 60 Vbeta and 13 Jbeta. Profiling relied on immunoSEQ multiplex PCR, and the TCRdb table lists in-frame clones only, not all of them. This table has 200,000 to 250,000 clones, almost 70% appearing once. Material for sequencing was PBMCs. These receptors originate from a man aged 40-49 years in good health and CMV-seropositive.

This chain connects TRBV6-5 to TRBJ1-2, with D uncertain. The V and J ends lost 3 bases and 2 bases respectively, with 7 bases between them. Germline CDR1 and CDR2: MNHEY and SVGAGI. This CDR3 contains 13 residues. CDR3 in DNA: TGTGCCAGCAGTTATGTGCAGAACTATGGCTACACCTTC. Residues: CASSYVQNYGYTF.

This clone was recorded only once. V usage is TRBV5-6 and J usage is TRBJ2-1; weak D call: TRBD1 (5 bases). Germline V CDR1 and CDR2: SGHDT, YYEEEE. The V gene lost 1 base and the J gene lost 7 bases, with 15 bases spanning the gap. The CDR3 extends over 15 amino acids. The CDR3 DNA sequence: TGTGCCAGCAGCTTGAGTGGGGCCCTGGGGAATGAGCAGTTCTTC. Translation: CASSLSGALGNEQFF.

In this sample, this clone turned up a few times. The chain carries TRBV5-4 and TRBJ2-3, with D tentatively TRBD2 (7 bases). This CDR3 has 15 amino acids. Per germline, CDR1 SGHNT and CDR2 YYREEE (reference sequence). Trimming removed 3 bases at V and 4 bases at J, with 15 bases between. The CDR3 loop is CASSSGGGAPDTQYF. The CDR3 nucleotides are TGTGCCAGCAGCTCCGGAGGGGGGGCCCCAGATACGCAGTATTTT.

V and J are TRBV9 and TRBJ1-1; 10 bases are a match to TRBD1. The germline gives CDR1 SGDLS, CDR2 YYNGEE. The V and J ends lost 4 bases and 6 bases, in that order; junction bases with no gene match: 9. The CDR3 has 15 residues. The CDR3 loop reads CASSPRTGGQAEAFF. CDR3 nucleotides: TGTGCCAGCAGCCCCCGGACAGGGGGGCAGGCTGAAGCTTTCTTT. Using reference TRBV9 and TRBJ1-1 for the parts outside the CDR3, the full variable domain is DSGVTQTPKHLITATGQRVTLRCSPRSGDLSVYWYQQSLDQGLQFLIQYYNGEERAKGNILERFSAQQFPDLHSELNLSSLELGDSALYFCASSPRTGGQAEAFFGQGTRLTVV.

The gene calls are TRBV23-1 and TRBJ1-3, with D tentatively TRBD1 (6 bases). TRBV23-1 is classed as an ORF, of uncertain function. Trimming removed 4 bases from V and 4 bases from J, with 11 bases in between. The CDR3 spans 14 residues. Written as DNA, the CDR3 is TGCGCCAGCAGTCCACAGGGTATGGGAAACACCATATATTTT. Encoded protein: CASSPQGMGNTIYF.

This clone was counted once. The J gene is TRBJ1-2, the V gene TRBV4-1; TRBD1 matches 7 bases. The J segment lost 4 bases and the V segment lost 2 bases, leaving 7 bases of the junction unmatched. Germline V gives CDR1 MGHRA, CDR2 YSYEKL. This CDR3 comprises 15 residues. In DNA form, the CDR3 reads TGCGCCAGCAGCCAACCAACGACAGGGACCTATGGCTACACCTTC. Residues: CASSQPTTGTYGYTF.

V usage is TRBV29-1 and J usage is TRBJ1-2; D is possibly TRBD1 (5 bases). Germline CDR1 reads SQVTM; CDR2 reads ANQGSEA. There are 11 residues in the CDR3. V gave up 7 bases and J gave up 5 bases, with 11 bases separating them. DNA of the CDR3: TGCAGCGCCCTGGGGGGTTATGGCTACACCTTC. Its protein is CSALGGYGYTF. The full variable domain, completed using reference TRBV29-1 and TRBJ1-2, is SAVISQKPSRDICQRGTSLTIQCQVDSQVTMMFWYRQQPGQSLTLIATANQGSEATYESGFVIDKFPISRPNLTFSTLTVSNMSPEDSSIYLCSALGGYGYTFGSGTRLTVV.

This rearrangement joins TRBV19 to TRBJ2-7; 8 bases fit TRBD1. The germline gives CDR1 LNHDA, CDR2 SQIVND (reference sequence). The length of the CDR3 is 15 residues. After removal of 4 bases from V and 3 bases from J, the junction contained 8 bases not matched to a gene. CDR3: CASSTPDRVRYEQYF. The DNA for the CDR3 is TGTGCCAGTAGTACCCCGGACAGGGTTCGCTACGAGCAGTACTTC. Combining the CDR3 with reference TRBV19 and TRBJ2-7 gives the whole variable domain DGGITQSPKYLFRKEGQNVTLSCEQNLNHDAMYWYRQDPGQGLRLIYYSQIVNDFQKGDIAEGYSVSREKKESFPLTVTSAQKNPTAFYLCASSTPDRVRYEQYFGPGTRLTVT.

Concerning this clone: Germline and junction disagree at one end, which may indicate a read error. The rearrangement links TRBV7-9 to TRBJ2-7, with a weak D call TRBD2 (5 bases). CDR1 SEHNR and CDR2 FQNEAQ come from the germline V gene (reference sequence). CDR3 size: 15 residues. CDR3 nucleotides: TGTTCCAGCAGCTTAGCAACGGAGCGGAACTACGAGCAGTACTTC. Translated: CSSSLATERNYEQYF.

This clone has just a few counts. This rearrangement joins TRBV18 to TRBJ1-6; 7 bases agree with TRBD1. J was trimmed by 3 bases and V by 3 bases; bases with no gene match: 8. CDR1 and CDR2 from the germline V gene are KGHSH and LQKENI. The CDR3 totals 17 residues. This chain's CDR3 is CASSPGQERGYNSPLHF. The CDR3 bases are TGTGCCAGCTCACCTGGACAGGAGAGGGGCTATAATTCACCCCTCCACTTT.

The CDR3 DNA is TGTGCCACCAGCAGAGATCAATTTGACAGCCGGTTCGACAATGAGCAGTTCTTC. Residues: CATSRDQFDSRFDNEQFF. V usage is TRBV15 and J usage is TRBJ2-1; D might be TRBD1 (5 bases). This CDR3 spans 18 amino acids. Germline V gives CDR1 LNHNV, CDR2 YYDKDF (reference sequence). Between the trimmed V and J ends, which lost 0 bases and 5 bases, there was a span of 20 bases.

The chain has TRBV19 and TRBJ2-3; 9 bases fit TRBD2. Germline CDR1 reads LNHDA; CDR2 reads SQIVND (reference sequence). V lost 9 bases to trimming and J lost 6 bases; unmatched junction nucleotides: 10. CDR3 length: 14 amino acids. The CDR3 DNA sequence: TGTGCCAGCCGGGCAGCGGGGGGACCGGATACGCAGTATTTT. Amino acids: CASRAAGGPDTQYF.

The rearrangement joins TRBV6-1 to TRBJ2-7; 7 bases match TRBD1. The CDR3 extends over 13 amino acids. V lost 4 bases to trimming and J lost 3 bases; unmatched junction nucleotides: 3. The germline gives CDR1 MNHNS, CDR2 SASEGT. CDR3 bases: TGTGCCAGCAGTGGAGGACAGGACTACGAGCAGTACTTC. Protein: CASSGGQDYEQYF.

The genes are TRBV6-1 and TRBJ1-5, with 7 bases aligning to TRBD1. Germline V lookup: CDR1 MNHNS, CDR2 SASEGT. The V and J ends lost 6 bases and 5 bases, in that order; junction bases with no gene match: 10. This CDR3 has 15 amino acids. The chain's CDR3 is CASSDLRGWDQPQHF. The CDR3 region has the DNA TGTGCCAGCAGCGACCTCAGGGGGTGGGATCAGCCCCAGCATTTT.

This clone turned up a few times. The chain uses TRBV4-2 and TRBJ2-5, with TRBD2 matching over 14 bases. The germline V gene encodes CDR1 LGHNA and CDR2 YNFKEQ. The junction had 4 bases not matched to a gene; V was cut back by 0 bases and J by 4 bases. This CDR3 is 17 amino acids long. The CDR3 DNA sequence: TGTGCCAGCAGCCAAGAGACTAGCGGGGGGGCCGGAGAGACCCAGTACTTC. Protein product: CASSQETSGGAGETQYF.

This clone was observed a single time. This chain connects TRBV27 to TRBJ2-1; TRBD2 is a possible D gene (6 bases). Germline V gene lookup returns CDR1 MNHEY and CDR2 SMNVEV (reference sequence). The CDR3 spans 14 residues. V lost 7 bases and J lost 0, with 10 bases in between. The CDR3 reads CASTTGGSYNEQFF. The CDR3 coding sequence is TGTGCCAGCACAACCGGGGGCTCCTACAATGAGCAGTTCTTC.

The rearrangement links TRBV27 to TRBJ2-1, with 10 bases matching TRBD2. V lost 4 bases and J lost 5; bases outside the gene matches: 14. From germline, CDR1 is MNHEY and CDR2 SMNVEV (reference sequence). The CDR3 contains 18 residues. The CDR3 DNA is TGTGCCAGCAGTTACCTCCCCCGGGAGAGCGGGGGGGACAATGAGCAGTTCTTC. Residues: CASSYLPRESGGDNEQFF.

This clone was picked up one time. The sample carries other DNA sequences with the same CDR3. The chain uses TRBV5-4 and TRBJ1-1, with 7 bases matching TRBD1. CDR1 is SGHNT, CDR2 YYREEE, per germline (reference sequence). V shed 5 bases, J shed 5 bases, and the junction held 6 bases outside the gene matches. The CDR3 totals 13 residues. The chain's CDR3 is CASSSYRGTEAFF. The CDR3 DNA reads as TGTGCCAGCAGTTCGTACAGGGGTACTGAAGCTTTCTTT.

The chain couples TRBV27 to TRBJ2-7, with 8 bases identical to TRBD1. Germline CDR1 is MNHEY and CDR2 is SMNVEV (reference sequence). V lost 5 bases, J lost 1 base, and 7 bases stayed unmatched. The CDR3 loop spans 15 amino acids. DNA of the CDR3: TGTGCCAGCAGTCGGTACGGACAGGGTTCCTACGAGCAGTACTTC. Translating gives CASSRYGQGSYEQYF.

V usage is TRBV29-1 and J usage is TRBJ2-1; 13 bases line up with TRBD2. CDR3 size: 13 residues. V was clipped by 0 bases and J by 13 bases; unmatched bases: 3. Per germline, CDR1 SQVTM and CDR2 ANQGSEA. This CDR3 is CSVEDGTSGAQFF. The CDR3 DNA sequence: TGCAGCGTTGAAGACGGGACTAGCGGGGCACAGTTCTTC.